The rows below give T cell receptor beta chains drawn from one sample of a study of CXCR3-negative and CXCR3-positive naive CD8 T cells. TCRdb re-called the 5' RACE reads and catalogs CDR3 proteins one per entry, DNA excluded. The sample includes about 120,000 distinct CDR3 sequences. Sample: naive CXCR3- CD8+ T cells from blood. These receptors came from a human donor in good health. Some clones in this sample may be carry-over from other donors' samples. CDR3s include the opening cysteine and the closing phenylalanine or tryptophan.

V	J	length	CDR3
TRBV29-1	TRBJ2-5	13	CSVLDQGGETQYF
TRBV28	TRBJ1-2	15	CASSLPTGGHYGYTF
TRBV5-5	TRBJ2-7	16	CASSLRLPESSYEQYF
TRBV12-3/TRBV12-4	TRBJ2-7	15	CASSLSGPETGEQYF
TRBV12-3/TRBV12-4	TRBJ2-5	17	CASRTLMAPGAPETQYF
TRBV5-6	TRBJ1-3	19	CASSVDVSNYGVNGNTIYF
TRBV7-9	TRBJ2-7	15	CASSTNRAGGSEQYF
TRBV7-8	TRBJ2-3	16	CASSWWTGGRTDTQYF
TRBV4-3	TRBJ2-3	17	CASSQDRRLMSTDTQYF
TRBV5-1	TRBJ1-1	13	CASSLESGGLAFF
TRBV29-1	TRBJ2-5	12	CSTDRGKETQYF
TRBV10-2	TRBJ2-1	14	CVSSEVTSVGEQFF